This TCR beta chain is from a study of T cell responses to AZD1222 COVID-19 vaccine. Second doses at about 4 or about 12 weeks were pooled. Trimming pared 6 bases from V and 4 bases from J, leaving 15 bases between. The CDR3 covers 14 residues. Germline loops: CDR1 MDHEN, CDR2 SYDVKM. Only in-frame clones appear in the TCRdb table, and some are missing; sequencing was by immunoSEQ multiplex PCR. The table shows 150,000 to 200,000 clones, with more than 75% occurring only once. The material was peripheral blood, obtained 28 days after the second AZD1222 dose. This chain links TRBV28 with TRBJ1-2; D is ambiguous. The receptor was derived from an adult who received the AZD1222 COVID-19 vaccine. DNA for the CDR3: TGTGCCAGCAGACTTAACCGAACCCCCTATGGCTACACCTTC. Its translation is CASRLNRTPYGYTF.